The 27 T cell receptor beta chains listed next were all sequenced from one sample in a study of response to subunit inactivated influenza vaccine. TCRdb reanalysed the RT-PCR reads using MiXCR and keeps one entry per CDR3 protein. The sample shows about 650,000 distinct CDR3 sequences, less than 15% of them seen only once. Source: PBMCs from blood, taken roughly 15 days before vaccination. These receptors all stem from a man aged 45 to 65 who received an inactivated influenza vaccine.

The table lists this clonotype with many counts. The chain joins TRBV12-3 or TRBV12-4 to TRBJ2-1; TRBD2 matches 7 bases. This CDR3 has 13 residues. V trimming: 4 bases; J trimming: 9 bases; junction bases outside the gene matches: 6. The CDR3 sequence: CASSSQRTSEQFF. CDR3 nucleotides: TGTGCCAGCAGTTCGCAAAGGACTAGTGAGCAGTTCTTC.

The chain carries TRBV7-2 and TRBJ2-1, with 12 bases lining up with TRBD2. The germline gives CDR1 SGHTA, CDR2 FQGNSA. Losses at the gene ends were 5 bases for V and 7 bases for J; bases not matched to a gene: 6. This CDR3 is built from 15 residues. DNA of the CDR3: TGTGCCAGCAGCCACGGACTAGCGGGAAGTAATGAGCAGTTCTTC. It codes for CASSHGLAGSNEQFF.

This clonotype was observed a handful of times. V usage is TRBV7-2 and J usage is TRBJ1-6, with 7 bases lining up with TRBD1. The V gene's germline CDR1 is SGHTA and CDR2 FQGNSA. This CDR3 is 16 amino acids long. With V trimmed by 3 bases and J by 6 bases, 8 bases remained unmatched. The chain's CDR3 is CASSFGWDRRNSPLHF. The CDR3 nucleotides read TGTGCCAGCAGCTTCGGATGGGACAGACGTAATTCACCCCTCCACTTT.

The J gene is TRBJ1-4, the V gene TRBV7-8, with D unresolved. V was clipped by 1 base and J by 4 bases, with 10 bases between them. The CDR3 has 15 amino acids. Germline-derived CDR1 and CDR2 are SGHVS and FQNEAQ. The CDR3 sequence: CASSLVFGFNEKLFF. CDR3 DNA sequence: TGTGCCAGCAGCTTAGTATTCGGGTTTAATGAAAAACTGTTTTTT.

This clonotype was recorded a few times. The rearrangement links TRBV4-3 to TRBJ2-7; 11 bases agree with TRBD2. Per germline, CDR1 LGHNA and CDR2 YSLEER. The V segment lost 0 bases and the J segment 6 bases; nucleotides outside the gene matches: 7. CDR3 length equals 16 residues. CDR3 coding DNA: TGCGCCAGCAGCCAAGATGGGGCTAGCGGGAGGCTCGAGCAGTACTTC. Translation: CASSQDGASGRLEQYF.

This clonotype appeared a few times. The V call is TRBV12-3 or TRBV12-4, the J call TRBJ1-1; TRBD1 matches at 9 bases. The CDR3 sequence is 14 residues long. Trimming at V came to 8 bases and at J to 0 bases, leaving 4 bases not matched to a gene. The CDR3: CASGQGLLNTEAFF. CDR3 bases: TGTGCCAGCGGACAGGGGCTCTTGAACACTGAAGCTTTCTTT.

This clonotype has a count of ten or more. This CDR3 is CASSLGTDQPQHF. The DNA for the CDR3 is TGCGCCAGCAGCTTGGGTACAGATCAGCCCCAGCATTTT. The chain employs TRBV5-1 and TRBJ1-5; D not certain. Trimming left V 0 bases short and J 5 bases short, with 6 bases between. The CDR3 is 13 residues long. Germline-derived CDR1 and CDR2 are SGHRS and YFSETQ.

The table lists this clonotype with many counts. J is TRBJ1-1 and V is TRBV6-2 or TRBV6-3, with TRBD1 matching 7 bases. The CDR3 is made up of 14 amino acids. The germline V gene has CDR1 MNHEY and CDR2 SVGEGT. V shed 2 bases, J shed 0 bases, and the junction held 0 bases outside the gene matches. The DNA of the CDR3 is TGTGCCAGCAGTTACGACAGGGTGAACACTGAAGCTTTCTTT. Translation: CASSYDRVNTEAFF.

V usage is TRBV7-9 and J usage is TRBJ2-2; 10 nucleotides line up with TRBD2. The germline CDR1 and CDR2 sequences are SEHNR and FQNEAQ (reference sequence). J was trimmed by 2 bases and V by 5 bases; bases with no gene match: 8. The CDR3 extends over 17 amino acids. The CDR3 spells CASSRPGLARNTGELFF. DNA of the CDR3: TGTGCCAGCAGCCGTCCGGGACTAGCGAGAAACACCGGGGAGCTGTTTTTT.

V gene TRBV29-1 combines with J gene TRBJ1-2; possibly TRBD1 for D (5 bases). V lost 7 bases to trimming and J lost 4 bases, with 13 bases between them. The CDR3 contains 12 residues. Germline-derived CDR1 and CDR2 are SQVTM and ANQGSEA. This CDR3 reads CSAQTDLYGYTF. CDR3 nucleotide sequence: TGCAGCGCCCAGACAGACCTCTATGGCTACACCTTC. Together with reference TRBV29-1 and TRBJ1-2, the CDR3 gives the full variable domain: SAVISQKPSRDICQRGTSLTIQCQVDSQVTMMFWYRQQPGQSLTLIATANQGSEATYESGFVIDKFPISRPNLTFSTLTVSNMSPEDSSIYLCSAQTDLYGYTFGSGTRLTVV.

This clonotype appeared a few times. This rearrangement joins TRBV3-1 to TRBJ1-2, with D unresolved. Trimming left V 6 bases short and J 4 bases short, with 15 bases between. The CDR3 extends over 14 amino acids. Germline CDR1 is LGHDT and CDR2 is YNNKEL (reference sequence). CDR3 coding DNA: TGTGCCAGCAGACGAGCTGGAGGGTCCTATGGCTACACCTTC. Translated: CASRRAGGSYGYTF.

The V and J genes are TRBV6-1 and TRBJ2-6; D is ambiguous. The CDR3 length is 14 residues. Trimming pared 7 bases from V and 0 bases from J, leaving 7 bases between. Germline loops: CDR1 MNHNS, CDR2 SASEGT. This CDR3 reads CASTYGSGANVLTF. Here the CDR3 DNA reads TGTGCCAGCACCTACGGCTCTGGGGCCAACGTCCTGACTTTC.

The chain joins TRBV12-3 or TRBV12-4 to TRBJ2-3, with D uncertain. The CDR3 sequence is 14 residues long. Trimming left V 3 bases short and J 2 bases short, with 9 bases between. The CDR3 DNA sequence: TGTGCCAGCAGTTTGCGTAGGCCCACAGATACGCAGTATTTT. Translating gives CASSLRRPTDTQYF.

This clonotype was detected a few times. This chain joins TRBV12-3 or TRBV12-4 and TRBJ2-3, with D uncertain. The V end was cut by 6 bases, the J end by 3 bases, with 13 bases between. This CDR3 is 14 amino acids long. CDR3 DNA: TGTGCCAGCAGCCCAGCCGGGCTGACAGATACGCAGTATTTT. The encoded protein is CASSPAGLTDTQYF.

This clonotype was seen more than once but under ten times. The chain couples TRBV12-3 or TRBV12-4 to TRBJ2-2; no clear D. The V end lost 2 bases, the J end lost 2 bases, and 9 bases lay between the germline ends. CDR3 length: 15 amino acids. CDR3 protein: CASSLYWSNTGELFF. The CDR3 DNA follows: TGTGCCAGCAGTTTATACTGGTCCAACACCGGGGAGCTGTTTTTT.

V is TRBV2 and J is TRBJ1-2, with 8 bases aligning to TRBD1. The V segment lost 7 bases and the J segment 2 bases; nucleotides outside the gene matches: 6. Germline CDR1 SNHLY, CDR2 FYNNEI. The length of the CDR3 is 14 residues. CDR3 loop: CASTGTGDNYGYTF. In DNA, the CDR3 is TGTGCCAGCACGGGGACAGGCGACAACTATGGCTACACCTTC.

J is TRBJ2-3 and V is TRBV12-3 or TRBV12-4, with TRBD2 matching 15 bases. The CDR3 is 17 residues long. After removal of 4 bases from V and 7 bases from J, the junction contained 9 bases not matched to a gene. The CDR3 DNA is TGTGCCAGCAGTTCCCGGACTAGCGGGAGGGCCGGTTATACGCAGTATTTT. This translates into CASSSRTSGRAGYTQYF.

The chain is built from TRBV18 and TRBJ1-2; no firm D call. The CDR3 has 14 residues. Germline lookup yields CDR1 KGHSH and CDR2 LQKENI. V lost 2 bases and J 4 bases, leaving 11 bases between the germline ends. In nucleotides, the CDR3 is TGTGCCAGCTCACCAATAAGCGGCGGCTATGGCTACACCTTC. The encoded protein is CASSPISGGYGYTF.

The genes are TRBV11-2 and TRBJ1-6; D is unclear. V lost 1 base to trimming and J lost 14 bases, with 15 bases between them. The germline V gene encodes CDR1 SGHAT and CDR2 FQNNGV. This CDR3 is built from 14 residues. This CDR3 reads CASSLGSPISALHF. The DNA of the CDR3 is TGTGCCAGCAGCTTAGGAAGTCCTATATCAGCCCTCCACTTT.

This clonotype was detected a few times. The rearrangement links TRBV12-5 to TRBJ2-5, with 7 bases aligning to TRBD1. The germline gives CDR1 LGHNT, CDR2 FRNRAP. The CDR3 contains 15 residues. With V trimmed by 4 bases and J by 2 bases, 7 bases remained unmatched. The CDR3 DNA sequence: TGTGCTAGTGGTTCCGGGACAGATGCACAAGAGACCCAGTACTTC. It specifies CASGSGTDAQETQYF.

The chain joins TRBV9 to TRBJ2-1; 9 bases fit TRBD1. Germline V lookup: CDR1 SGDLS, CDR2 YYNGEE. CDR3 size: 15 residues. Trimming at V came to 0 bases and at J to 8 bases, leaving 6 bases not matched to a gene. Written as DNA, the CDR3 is TGTGCCAGCAGCGTAGACGGGACAGGGTTCGATGAGCAGTTCTTC. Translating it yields CASSVDGTGFDEQFF.

CDR3 DNA: TGCAGCGTAGCGGCACAGGGAAATAGCAATCAGCCCCAGCATTTT. It translates to CSVAAQGNSNQPQHF. V usage is TRBV29-1 and J usage is TRBJ1-5; a weak D match, TRBD1 (6 bases). Per germline, CDR1 SQVTM and CDR2 ANQGSEA. The CDR3 runs 15 residues. The V end was cut by 6 bases, the J end by 0 bases, with 15 bases between. The full variable domain, with the rest looked up from reference TRBV29-1 and TRBJ1-5, is SAVISQKPSRDICQRGTSLTIQCQVDSQVTMMFWYRQQPGQSLTLIATANQGSEATYESGFVIDKFPISRPNLTFSTLTVSNMSPEDSSIYLCSVAAQGNSNQPQHFGDGTRLSIL.

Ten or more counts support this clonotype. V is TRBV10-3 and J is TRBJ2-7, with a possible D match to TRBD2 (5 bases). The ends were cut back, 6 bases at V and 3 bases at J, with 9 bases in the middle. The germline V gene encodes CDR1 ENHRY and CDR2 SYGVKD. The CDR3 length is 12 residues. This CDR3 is CAISPDFYEQYF. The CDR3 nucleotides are TGTGCCATCAGCCCGGACTTCTACGAGCAGTACTTC.

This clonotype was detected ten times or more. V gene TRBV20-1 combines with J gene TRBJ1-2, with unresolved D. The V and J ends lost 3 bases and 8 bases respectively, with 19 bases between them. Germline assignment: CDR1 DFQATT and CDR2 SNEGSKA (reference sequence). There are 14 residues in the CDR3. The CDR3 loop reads CSASHLGGFGGYTF. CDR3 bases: TGCAGTGCTAGCCACCTGGGAGGGTTTGGAGGCTACACCTTC.

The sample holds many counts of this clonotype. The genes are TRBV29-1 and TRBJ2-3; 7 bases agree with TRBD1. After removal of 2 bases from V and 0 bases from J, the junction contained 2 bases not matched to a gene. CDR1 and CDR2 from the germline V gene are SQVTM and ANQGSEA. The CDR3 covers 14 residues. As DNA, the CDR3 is TGCAGCGTTGAACCGGGACAGAGCACAGATACGCAGTATTTT. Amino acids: CSVEPGQSTDTQYF.

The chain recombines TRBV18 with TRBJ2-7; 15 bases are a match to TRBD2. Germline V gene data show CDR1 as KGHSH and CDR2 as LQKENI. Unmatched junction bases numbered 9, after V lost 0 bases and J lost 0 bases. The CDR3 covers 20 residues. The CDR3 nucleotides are TGTGCCAGCTCACCACCGATGACCGGGACTAGCGGGAGGCTCTCCTACGAGCAGTACTTC. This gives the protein CASSPPMTGTSGRLSYEQYF.

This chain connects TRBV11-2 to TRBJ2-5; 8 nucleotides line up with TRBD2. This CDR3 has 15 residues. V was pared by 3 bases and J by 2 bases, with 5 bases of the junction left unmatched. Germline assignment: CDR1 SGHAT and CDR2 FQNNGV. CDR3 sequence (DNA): TGTGCCAGCAGCTTGGTCTCTAGCGGGCAAGAGACCCAGTACTTC. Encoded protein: CASSLVSSGQETQYF.